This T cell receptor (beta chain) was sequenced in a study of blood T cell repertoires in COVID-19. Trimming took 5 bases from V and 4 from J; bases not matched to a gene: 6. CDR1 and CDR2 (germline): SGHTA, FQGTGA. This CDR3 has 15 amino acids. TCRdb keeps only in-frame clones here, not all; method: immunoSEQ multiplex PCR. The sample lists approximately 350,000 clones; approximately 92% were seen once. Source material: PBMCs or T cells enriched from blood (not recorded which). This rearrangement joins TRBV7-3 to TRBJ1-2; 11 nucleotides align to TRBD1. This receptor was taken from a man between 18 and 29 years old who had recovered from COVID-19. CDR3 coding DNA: TGTGCCAGCAGCCCTTGGGGACAGGGGGGCTATGGCTACACCTTC. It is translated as CASSPWGQGGYGYTF.